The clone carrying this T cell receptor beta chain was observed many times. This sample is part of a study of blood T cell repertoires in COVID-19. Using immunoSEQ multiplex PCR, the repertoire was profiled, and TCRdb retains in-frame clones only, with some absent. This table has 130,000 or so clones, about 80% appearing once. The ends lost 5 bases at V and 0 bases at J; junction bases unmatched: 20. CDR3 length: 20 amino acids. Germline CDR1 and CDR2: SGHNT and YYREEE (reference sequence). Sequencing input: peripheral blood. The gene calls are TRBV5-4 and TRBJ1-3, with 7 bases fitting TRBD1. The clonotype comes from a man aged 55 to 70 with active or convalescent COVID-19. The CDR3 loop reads CASRIIRGTTGVPSGNTIYF. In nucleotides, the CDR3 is TGTGCCAGCAGAATTATACGGGGGACCACAGGGGTCCCCTCTGGAAACACCATATATTTT.